The clone carrying this T cell receptor (beta chain) was counted at least ten times. The data are from a study of patients and donors after allogeneic stem cell transplantation. TCRdb re-derived calls from the RT-PCR reads in MiXCR, one entry per CDR3 protein. In the table there are some 230,000 distinct CDR3 sequences, roughly 15% of which are singletons. The CDR3 consists of 13 residues. V was shortened by 4 bases and J by 3 bases, with 10 bases between the two germline ends. From germline, CDR1 is SQVTM and CDR2 ANQGSEA. Input material: blood, either unsorted or a sorted T cell fraction (not recorded which). The chain joins TRBV29-1 to TRBJ2-1; tentatively, D is TRBD2 (7 bases). This TCR was recovered from a human donor who was either an allogeneic HSCT recipient or a stem cell or donor lymphocyte infusion donor (not recorded which). It is not recorded whose cells these are; they may come from a transplant donor. The CDR3 spells CSVGGGLYNEQFF. CDR3 sequence (DNA): TGCAGCGTTGGCGGGGGCCTCTACAATGAGCAGTTCTTC.